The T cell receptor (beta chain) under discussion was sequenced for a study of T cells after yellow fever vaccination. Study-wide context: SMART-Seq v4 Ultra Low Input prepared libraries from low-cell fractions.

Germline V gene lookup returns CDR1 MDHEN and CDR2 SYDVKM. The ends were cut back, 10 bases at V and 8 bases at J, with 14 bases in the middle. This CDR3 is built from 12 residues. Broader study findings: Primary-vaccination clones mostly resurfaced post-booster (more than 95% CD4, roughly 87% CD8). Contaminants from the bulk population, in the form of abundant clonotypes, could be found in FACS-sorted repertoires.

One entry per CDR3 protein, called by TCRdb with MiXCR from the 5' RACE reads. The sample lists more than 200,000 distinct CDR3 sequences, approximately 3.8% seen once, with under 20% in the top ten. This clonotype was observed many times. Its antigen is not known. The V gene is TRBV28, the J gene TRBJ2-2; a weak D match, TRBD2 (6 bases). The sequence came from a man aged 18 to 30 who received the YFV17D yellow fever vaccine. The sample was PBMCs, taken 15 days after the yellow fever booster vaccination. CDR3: CATTSRAGELFF. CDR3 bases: TGTGCCACCACTAGCAGGGCTGGGGAGCTGTTTTTT.